This entry lists 17 T cell receptor beta chains sequenced from one sample in a study of molecular identifiers for immune sequencing clone quantification. Each CDR3 protein gets one entry after TCRdb re-called the PCR reads with MiXCR. Among some 580,000 distinct CDR3 sequences listed, about 25% were seen once. The specimen sequenced was naive CD8+ T cells from blood, with Jurkat cell RNA spiked in. The subset here: FACS-sorted CD8+CD4-CCR7+CD45RA+ naive T cells. Receptors originate from a human donor in good health. Some libraries in this study had Jurkat cell RNA spiked in.

Turning to this clonotype: Just one base apart from a much larger clone, this may be a read error. The chain employs TRBV23-1 and TRBJ1-2; D not resolved. TRBV23-1 is filed as an ORF, its function uncertain. The CDR3 has 14 residues. This chain's CDR3 is CASSHPGPCYSYTF. The CDR3, as DNA: TGCGCCAGCAGTCACCCTGGACCGTGCTATAGCTACACCTTC.

CDR3 nucleotides: TGTGCCAGCGGGACAGGGGTCTACAATGAGCAGTTCTTC. This gives the protein CASGTGVYNEQFF. The chain recombines TRBV6-1 with TRBJ2-1; 10 bases map to TRBD1. Germline CDR1 reads MNHNS; CDR2 reads SASEGT. This CDR3 region has 13 residues. J was trimmed by 3 bases and V by 8 bases; bases with no gene match: 1.

The chain employs TRBV11-2 and TRBJ1-2, with unresolved D. The V gene lost 2 bases and the J gene lost 5 bases, with 15 bases spanning the gap. This CDR3 is 15 amino acids long. CDR1 is SGHAT and CDR2 is FQNNGV in the germline V gene. This chain's CDR3 is CASSLLVNPVYGYTF. CDR3 bases: TGTGCCAGCAGCTTATTAGTAAATCCGGTTTATGGCTACACCTTC.

This clonotype has a count of ten or more. The CDR3 sequence: CASSQGFGYTEAFF. The CDR3 DNA reads as TGCGCCAGCAGCCAAGGTTTCGGGTACACTGAAGCTTTCTTT. The chain has TRBV4-1 and TRBJ1-1; D call uncertain. V lost 1 base and J 3 bases, leaving 9 bases between the germline ends. The CDR3 consists of 14 residues. CDR1 and CDR2 from the germline V gene are MGHRA and YSYEKL.

The V and J genes are TRBV3-1 and TRBJ1-5; D gene uncertain. The CDR3 totals 12 residues. Trimming took 1 base from V and 7 from J, leaving 5 bases between them. In germline, CDR1 is LGHDT, CDR2 YNNKEL (reference sequence). The CDR3 here is CASSQVNQPQHF. The CDR3 DNA reads TGTGCCAGCAGCCAAGTCAACCAGCCCCAGCATTTT. Looking up the rest from reference TRBV3-1 and TRBJ1-5 gives the full variable domain: DTAVSQTPKYLVTQMGNDKSIKCEQNLGHDTMYWYKQDSKKFLKIMFSYNNKELIINETVPNRFSPKSPDKAHLNLHINSLELGDSAVYFCASSQVNQPQHFGDGTRLSIL.

This clonotype showed up many times. V gene TRBV5-4 combines with J gene TRBJ2-3, with 9 bases identical to TRBD2. V dropped 2 bases and J dropped 5; count of bases not matched to a gene: 9. Germline assignment: CDR1 SGHNT and CDR2 YYREEE (reference sequence). CDR3 length: 16 amino acids. The CDR3 DNA reads TGTGCCAGCAGCTTTCTAGCGGGGAGGATGGTAGATACGCAGTATTTT. Translation: CASSFLAGRMVDTQYF.

Details on this clonotype: As the CDR3 is not closed by the conserved phenylalanine or tryptophan, this likely results from a read error. The CDR3 DNA sequence: TGTGCCAGCAGCTTGGAACTAGCGGACACAGATACGCAGTATTCT. Translated: CASSLELADTDTQYS. This sequence joins TRBV7-3 and TRBJ2-3; 8 positions match TRBD2. With 3 bases clipped from V and 2 bases from J, the junction kept 4 bases outside the gene matches. Germline V gene sequence: CDR1 SGHTA, CDR2 FQGTGA. This CDR3 is 15 amino acids long.

Regarding this clonotype: At one boundary the junction diverges from the germline segment, which might be a read error. This chain connects TRBV4-1 to TRBJ2-7; maybe TRBD1 (6 bases). CDR1 and CDR2 (germline): MGHRA, YSYEKL. This CDR3 is 15 amino acids long. Written as DNA, the CDR3 is TGCGCCCGCAGCCAAGACAGGACGGAAACCTACGCGCAGTACTTC. It codes for CARSQDRTETYAQYF.

This clonotype was detected many times. V is TRBV29-1 and J is TRBJ1-1, with TRBD1 as a possible D gene (6 bases). The V and J ends lost 4 bases and 6 bases respectively, with 18 bases between them. The CDR3 is 14 residues long. CDR1 and CDR2 (germline): SQVTM, ANQGSEA. This CDR3 reads CSVGGGGQRAEAFF. The CDR3 nucleotides are TGCAGCGTTGGGGGCGGGGGGCAACGAGCTGAAGCTTTCTTT.

This clonotype was counted a few times. The V gene is TRBV20-1, the J gene TRBJ2-1; D might be TRBD1 (6 bases). Germline V CDR1 and CDR2: DFQATT, SNEGSKA (reference sequence). This CDR3 is built from 13 residues. V lost 6 bases and J lost 6, with 15 bases in between. Written as DNA, the CDR3 is TGCAGTGCCAAGGACAGCCCCTCCAATGAGCAGTTCTTC. It encodes CSAKDSPSNEQFF.

This clonotype was found many times. This rearrangement joins TRBV12-3 or TRBV12-4 to TRBJ2-3, with TRBD2 matching 9 bases. The CDR3 covers 16 residues. V lost 8 bases to trimming and J lost 3 bases; unmatched junction nucleotides: 12. The CDR3 loop reads CASEEGGRAFTDTQYF. CDR3 sequence (DNA): TGTGCCAGCGAGGAGGGCGGGAGGGCCTTTACAGATACGCAGTATTTT.

This clonotype was seen many times. The J gene is TRBJ2-7, the V gene TRBV5-6; no clear D gene. V gave up 3 bases and J gave up 0 bases, with 10 bases separating them. Germline V gene lookup returns CDR1 SGHDT and CDR2 YYEEEE. This CDR3 has 14 residues. CDR3 sequence: CASSYRQSSYEQYF. The CDR3 bases are TGTGCCAGCAGCTACCGGCAGAGCTCCTACGAGCAGTACTTC.

This clonotype was seen only a few times. The rearrangement uses TRBV12-3 or TRBV12-4 and TRBJ1-5; D call uncertain. The germline V and J ends were trimmed by 5 bases and 11 bases, with 16 bases remaining between them. The CDR3 extends over 13 amino acids. CDR3 DNA: TGTGCCAGCAGTACCTCCAGCGGATGGGCCCAGCATTTT. As protein: CASSTSSGWAQHF.

About this clonotype: A much larger clonotype is one base distant, so this may be a read error. The rearrangement uses TRBV7-2 and TRBJ2-3; D not resolved. CDR1 is SGHTA, CDR2 FQGNSA, per germline. V was pared by 5 bases and J by 4 bases, with 13 bases between. The length of the CDR3 is 14 residues. CDR3 in amino acids: CASSPPAHPDTQYF. CDR3 in DNA: TGTGCCAGCAGCCCCCCGGCGCACCCAGATACGCAGTATTTT.

V gene TRBV7-2 combines with J gene TRBJ2-1; D is possibly TRBD1 or TRBD2 (5 bases each). V was shortened by 3 bases and J by 0 bases, with 12 bases between the two germline ends. CDR1 and CDR2 (germline): SGHTA, FQGNSA. The CDR3 runs to 16 residues. The CDR3 DNA reads as TGTGCCAGCAGCTTTATTACAGGACTCTCCTACAATGAGCAGTTCTTC. This sequence encodes CASSFITGLSYNEQFF.

This clonotype appeared many times. The chain is built from TRBV5-1 and TRBJ1-1; 10 bases align to TRBD1. Germline lookup yields CDR1 SGHRS and CDR2 YFSETQ. The CDR3 has 16 residues. With 3 bases clipped from V and 1 base from J, the junction kept 6 bases outside the gene matches. CDR3 in amino acids: CASSSGQGIWNTEAFF. The CDR3, as DNA: TGCGCCAGCAGCTCGGGACAGGGGATTTGGAACACTGAAGCTTTCTTT.

Points on this clonotype: One base away lies a much larger clone, so this may be a sequencing read error. V and J are TRBV12-3 or TRBV12-4 and TRBJ2-3, with a possible D match to TRBD1 (6 bases). The CDR3 is made up of 16 amino acids. The CDR3 coding sequence is TGTGCCAGCAGTTTAAAGGGGGAACTTAGCACAGGTACGCAGTATTTT. Amino acids: CASSLKGELSTGTQYF.